This T cell receptor (beta chain) came from a study of Graves' ophthalmopathy and Graves' hyperthyroidism. Study findings and constraints: The authors also found most expanded thyroid clonotypes above 0.001 frequency in blood.

This clonotype has at least ten counts. Its antigen remains unknown. Amplification of TCR beta CDR3 regions used RNA transcripts. RT-PCR with HTBI primers came first, then second-round multiplex PCR. TCRdb used MiXCR to reprocess the multiplex PCR reads, holding one entry per CDR3 protein. Counted here are 660,000 or so distinct CDR3 sequences, about 38% occurring once; the ten biggest clones make up over 2.5%. Pregnancy or lactation, uncontrolled infections and other autoimmune diseases were grounds for excluding patients. CDR1 is MNHEY, CDR2 SVGAGI, per germline. The V and J ends lost 6 bases and 1 base respectively, with 15 bases between them. The CDR3 is made up of 15 amino acids.

Sample: peripheral blood. The V and J genes are TRBV6-5 and TRBJ1-1; D call uncertain. The TCR sequence derives from an adult man with Graves' ophthalmopathy. The DNA for the CDR3 is TGTGCCAGCAGCGTATCGGACGGCCGGAACACTGAAGCTTTCTTT. Protein: CASSVSDGRNTEAFF.